This paragraph covers one TCR beta chain sequence. What it binds is not known. This sample stems from a study of beta chain features in type 1 diabetes. Study results and limitations: PCR might pick shorter templates more often, in the same way for patients and controls.

CDR3 length: 15 amino acids. Germline CDR1 and CDR2: SEHNR and FQNEAQ (reference sequence). Trimming cost V 6 bases and J 0 bases, with 12 bases left between them. The isolated RNA, all of it, was reverse transcribed, so expressed TCRB transcripts were what got sequenced. This table comes from immunoSEQ multiplex PCR, and its TCRdb copy is limited to in-frame clones, with some not included. The data hold some 900,000 clones, with 17% observed a single time. The sequencing sample was made of naive CD4+ T cells from blood. V usage is TRBV7-9 and J usage is TRBJ1-3; D possibly corresponds to TRBD1 (5 bases). The receptor's source is a woman under 30 in good health. DNA of the CDR3: TGTGCCAGCAGGCGTACAGGAGACTCTGGAAACACCATATATTTT. As protein: CASRRTGDSGNTIYF.